This T cell receptor beta chain was retrieved from a study of cytomegalovirus exposure and HLA in healthy donors. Study at large: Both the roughly 120 validation repertoires and the approximately 700 first-cohort repertoires used the same platform, as reported by a later analysis.

CDR1 MNHEY and CDR2 SVGAGI come from the germline V gene. The CDR3 has 15 residues. Trimming stripped 6 bases from V and 0 bases from J, with 11 bases between. Concerning this clone: Its antigen is as yet unknown.

Findings and caveats of the study: The study listed under 200 cytomegalovirus-associated TCR beta chains.

Sequencing was performed with immunoSEQ multiplex PCR; in TCRdb, only in-frame clones are kept and a portion is missing. The profile shows about 280,000 clones, roughly 88% of them singletons. The sequencing input was PBMCs. The TCR was taken from a woman between 18 and 29 years old in good health and CMV-seronegative. V usage is TRBV6-5 and J usage is TRBJ1-4; a possible D gene is TRBD1 (5 bases). In DNA form, the CDR3 reads TGTGCCAGCAGGACAGATTCTGCAACTAATGAAAAACTGTTTTTT. The encoded protein is CASRTDSATNEKLFF.